Reported below is one TCR beta chain. Its antigen is not known. The data originate from a study of cytomegalovirus exposure and HLA in healthy donors. Study-wide results and caveats: A later analysis appeared to link common viral pathogens to several of the most significant clusters. Researchers catalogued roughly 170 TCR beta chains as cytomegalovirus-associated. Productive status was seen about 87% or about 30% of the time for most TCR beta V segments in an earlier analysis.

PCR involved 60 Vbeta and 13 Jbeta primers. Sequencing was performed with immunoSEQ multiplex PCR; in TCRdb, only in-frame clones are kept and a portion is missing. The sample has 150,000 or so clones. This CDR3 is 16 amino acids long. Germline assignment: CDR1 LGHNA and CDR2 YNFKEQ. V was trimmed by 0 bases and J by 1 base, leaving 12 bases between them. The chain carries TRBV4-2 and TRBJ1-1, with D unclear. The source of this sequence is a woman in her late teens or twenties in good health and CMV-seronegative. The sample was PBMCs. In DNA, the CDR3 is TGTGCCAGCAGCCAAGAGGACGGACTCCGGAACACTGAAGCTTTCTTT. Its translation is CASSQEDGLRNTEAFF.